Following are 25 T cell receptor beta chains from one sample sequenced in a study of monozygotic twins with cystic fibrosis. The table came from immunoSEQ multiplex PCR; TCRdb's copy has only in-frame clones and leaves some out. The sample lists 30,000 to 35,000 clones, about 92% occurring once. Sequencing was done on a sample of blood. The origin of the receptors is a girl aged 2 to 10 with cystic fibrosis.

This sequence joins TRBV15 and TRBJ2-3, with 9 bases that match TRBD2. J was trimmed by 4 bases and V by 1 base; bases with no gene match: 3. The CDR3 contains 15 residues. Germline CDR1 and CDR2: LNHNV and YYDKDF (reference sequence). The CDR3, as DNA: TGTGCCACCAGCAGAGGTAGCGGGGGCCCAGATACGCAGTATTTT. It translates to CATSRGSGGPDTQYF. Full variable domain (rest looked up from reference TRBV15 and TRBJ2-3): DAMVIQNPRYQVTQFGKPVTLSCSQTLNHNVMYWYQQKSSQAPKLLFHYYDKDFNNEADTPDNFQSRRPNTSFCFLDIRSPGLGDTAMYLCATSRGSGGPDTQYFGPGTRLTVL.

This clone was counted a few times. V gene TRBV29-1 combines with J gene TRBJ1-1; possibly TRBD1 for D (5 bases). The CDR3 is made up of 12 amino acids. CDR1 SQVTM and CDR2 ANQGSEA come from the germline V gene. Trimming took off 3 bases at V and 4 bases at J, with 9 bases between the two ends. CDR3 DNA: TGCAGCGTTGAGTCAGGGACCACTGAAGCTTTCTTT. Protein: CSVESGTTEAFF.

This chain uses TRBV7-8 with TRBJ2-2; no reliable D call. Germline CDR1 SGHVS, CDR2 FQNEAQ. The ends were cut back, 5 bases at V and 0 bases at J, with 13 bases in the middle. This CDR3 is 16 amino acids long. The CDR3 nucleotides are TGTGCCAGCAGCCCCCGACTCGGAACGAACACCGGGGAGCTGTTTTTT. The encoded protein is CASSPRLGTNTGELFF.

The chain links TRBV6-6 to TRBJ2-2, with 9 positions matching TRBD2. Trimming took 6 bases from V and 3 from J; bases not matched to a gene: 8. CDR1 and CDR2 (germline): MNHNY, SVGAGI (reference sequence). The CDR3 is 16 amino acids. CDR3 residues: CASRPLAGSDTGELFF. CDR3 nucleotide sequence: TGTGCCAGCAGGCCCCTAGCGGGATCGGACACCGGGGAGCTGTTTTTT.

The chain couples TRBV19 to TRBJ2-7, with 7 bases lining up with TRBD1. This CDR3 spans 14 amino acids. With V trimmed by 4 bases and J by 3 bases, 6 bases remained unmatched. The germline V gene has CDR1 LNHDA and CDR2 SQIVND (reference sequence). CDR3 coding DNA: TGTGCCAGTAGTACGGGACAGATGAACTACGAGCAGTACTTC. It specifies CASSTGQMNYEQYF.

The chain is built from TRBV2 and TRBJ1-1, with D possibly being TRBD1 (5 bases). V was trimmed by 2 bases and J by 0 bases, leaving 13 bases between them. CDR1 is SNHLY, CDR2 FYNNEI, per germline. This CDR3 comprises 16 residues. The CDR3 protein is CASSELRTLMNTEAFF. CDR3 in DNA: TGTGCCAGCAGTGAACTCCGGACACTCATGAACACTGAAGCTTTCTTT.

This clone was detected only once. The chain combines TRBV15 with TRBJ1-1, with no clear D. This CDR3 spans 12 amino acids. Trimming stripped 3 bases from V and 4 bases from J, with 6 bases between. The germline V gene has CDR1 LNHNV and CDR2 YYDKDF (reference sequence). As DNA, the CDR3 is TGTGCCACCAGCAGGGACTTCACTGAAGCTTTCTTT. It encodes CATSRDFTEAFF.

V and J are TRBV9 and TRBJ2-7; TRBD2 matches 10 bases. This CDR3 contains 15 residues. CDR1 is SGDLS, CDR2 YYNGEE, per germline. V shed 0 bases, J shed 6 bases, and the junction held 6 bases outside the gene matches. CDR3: CASSVGASGGGEQYF. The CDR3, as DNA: TGTGCCAGCAGCGTAGGGGCTAGCGGGGGCGGCGAGCAGTACTTC.

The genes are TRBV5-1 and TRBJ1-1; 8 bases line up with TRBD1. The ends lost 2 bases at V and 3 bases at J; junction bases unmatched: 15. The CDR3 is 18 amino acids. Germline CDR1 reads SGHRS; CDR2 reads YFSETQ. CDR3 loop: CASSFILGQEGGYTEAFF. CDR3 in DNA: TGCGCCAGCAGCTTTATTTTGGGACAGGAGGGGGGATACACTGAAGCTTTCTTT.

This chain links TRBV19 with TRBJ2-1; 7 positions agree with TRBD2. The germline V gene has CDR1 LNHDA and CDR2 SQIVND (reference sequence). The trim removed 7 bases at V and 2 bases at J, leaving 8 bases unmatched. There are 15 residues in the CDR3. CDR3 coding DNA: TGTGCCAGTACCGGCGGGGGTTCCGCCTACAATGAGCAGTTCTTC. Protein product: CASTGGGSAYNEQFF. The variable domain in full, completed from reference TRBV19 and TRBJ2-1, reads DGGITQSPKYLFRKEGQNVTLSCEQNLNHDAMYWYRQDPGQGLRLIYYSQIVNDFQKGDIAEGYSVSREKKESFPLTVTSAQKNPTAFYLCASTGGGSAYNEQFFGPGTRLTVL.

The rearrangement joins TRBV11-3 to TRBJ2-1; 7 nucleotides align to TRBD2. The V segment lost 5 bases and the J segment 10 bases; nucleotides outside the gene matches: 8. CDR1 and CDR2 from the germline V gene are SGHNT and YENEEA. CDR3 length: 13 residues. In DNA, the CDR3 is TGTGCCAGCAGCCGGGGAGGGGTTTGGGAGCAGTTCTTC. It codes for CASSRGGVWEQFF.

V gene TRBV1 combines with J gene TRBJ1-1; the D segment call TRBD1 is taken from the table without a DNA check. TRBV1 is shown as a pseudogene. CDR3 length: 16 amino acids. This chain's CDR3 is CTSSQLRGIIRSGAFF. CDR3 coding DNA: TGCACCAGCAGCCAACTCAGGGGAATCATAAGGTCGGGAGCTTTCTTT.

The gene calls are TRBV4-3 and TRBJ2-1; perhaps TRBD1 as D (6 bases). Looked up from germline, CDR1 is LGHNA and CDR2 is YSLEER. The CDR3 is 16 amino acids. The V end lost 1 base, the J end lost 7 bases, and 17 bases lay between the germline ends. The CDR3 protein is CASSQGTGRPTNEQFF. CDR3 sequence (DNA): TGCGCCAGCAGCCAAGGCACAGGGAGACCCACGAATGAGCAGTTCTTC.

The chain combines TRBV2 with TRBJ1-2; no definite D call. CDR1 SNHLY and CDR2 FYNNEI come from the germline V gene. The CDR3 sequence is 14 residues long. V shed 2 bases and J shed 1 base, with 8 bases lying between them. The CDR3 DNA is TGTGCCAGCAGTGAACCCACAGATAACTATGGCTACACCTTC. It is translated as CASSEPTDNYGYTF.

The CDR3 bases are TGTGCCAGCAGCCCGGGACTACTCCAGATCAATGAGCAGTTCTTC. It is translated as CASSPGLLQINEQFF. The chain links TRBV5-6 to TRBJ2-1; 7 nucleotides align to TRBD2. CDR3 length: 15 amino acids. Germline V gene lookup returns CDR1 SGHDT and CDR2 YYEEEE. Trimming took 4 bases from V and 6 from J; bases not matched to a gene: 10.

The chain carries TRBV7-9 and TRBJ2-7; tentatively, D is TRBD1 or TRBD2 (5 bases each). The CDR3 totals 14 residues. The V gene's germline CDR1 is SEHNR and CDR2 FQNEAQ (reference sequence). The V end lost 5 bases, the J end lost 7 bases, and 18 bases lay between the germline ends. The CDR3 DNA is TGTGCCAGCAGCCCGGGGACCGCGGATATGGAGCAGTACTTC. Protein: CASSPGTADMEQYF.

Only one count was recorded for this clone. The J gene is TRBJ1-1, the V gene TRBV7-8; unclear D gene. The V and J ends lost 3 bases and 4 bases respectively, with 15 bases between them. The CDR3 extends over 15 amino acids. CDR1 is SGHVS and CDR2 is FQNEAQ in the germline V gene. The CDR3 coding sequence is TGTGCCAGCAGCTTCCCAGGCGGAGGAACCACTGAAGCTTTCTTT. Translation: CASSFPGGGTTEAFF.

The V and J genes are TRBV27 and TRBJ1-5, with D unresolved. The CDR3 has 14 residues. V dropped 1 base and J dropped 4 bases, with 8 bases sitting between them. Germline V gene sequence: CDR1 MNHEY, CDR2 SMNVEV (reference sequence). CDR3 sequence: CASSLFPENQPQHF. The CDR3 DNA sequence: TGTGCCAGCAGTTTATTCCCGGAGAATCAGCCCCAGCATTTT.

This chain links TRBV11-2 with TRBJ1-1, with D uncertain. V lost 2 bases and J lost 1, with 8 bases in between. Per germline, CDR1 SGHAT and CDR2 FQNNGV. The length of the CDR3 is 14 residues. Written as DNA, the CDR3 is TGTGCCAGCAGCTTAATCCAGACGAACACTGAAGCTTTCTTT. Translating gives CASSLIQTNTEAFF.

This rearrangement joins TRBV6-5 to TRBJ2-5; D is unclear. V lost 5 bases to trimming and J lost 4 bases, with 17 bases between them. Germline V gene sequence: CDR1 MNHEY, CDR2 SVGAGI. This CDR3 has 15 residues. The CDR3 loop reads CASSPWTSKVETQYF. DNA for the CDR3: TGTGCCAGCAGTCCTTGGACCTCTAAGGTAGAGACCCAGTACTTC.

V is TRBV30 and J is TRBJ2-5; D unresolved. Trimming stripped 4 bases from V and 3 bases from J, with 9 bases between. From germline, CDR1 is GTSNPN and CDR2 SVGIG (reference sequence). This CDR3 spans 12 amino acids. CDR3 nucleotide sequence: TGTGCCTGGATGGAAATGAAAGAGACCCAGTACTTC. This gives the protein CAWMEMKETQYF.

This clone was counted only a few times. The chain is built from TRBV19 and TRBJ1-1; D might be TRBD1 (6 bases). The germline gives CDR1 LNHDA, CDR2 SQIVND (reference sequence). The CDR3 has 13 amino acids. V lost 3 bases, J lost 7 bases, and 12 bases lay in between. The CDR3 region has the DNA TGTGCCAGTAGTATTGACGGCAGGGGTGAAGCTTTCTTT. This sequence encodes CASSIDGRGEAFF.

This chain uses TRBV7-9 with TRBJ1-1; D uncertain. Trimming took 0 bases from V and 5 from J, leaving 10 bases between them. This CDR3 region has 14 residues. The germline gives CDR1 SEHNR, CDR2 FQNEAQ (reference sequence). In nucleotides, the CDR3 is TGTGCCAGCAGCTTAGCCCTCTACGAGACTGAAGCTTTCTTT. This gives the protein CASSLALYETEAFF.

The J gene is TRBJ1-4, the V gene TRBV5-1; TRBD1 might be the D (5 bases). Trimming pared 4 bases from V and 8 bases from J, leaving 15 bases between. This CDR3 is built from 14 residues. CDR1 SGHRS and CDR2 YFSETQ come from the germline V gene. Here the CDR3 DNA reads TGCGCCAGCAGCCCGGGGGTCCTGCGGGAAAAACTGTTTTTT. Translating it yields CASSPGVLREKLFF.

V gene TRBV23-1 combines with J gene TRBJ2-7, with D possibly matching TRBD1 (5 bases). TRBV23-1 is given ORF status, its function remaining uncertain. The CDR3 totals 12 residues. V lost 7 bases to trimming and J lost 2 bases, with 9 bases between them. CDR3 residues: CASNDSTYEQYF. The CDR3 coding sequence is TGCGCCAGCAACGACAGTACCTACGAGCAGTACTTC.